This T cell receptor beta chain was found in a study of CD8 T cells in Susac syndrome. RNA totalling roughly 0.45 to 1 ug underwent reverse transcription with random hexamers. TCRdb re-called the immunoSEQ multiplex PCR reads with MiXCR, one entry per CDR3 protein. Found here are about 130,000 distinct CDR3 sequences, 95% of them singletons; the top ten hold about 0.18%. This CDR3 has 12 residues. The trim removed 7 bases at V and 14 bases at J, leaving 8 bases unmatched. V is TRBV12-3 or TRBV12-4 and J is TRBJ2-1, with 10 bases fitting TRBD1. Sequencing input: CD8+ T cells from PBMCs. This receptor was taken from a human donor with Susac syndrome. Written as DNA, the CDR3 is TGTGCCAGCAATCCCGGACAGGGGGACGAGTTCTTC. Translation: CASNPGQGDEFF.